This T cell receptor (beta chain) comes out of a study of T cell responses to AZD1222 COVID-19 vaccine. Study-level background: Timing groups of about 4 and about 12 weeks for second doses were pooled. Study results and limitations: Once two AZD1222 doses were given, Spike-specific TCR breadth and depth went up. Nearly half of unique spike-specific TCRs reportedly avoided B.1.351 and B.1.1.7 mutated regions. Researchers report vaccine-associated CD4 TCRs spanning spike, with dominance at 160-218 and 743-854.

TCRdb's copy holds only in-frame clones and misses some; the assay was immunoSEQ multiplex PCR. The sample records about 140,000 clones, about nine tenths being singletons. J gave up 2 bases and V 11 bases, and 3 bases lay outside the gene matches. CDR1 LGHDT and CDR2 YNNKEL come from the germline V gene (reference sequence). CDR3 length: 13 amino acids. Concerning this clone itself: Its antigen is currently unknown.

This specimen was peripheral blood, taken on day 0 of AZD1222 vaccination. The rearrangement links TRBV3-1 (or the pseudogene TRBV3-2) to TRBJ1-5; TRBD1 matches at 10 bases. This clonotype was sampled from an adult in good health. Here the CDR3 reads CASTGGRNQPQHF. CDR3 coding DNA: TGTGCCTCGACAGGGGGCCGCAATCAGCCCCAGCATTTT.